Listed here are 3 T cell receptor beta chains from one sample, sequenced in a study of identifying expanded T cells in peripheral blood. The repertoire was sequenced with immunoSEQ multiplex PCR; TCRdb's copy has only in-frame clones and lacks some. Of under 90,000 clones in the sample, about 88% were seen once. Material for sequencing was blood. Receptors originate from a person aged 18 to 69 in good health.

The chain joins TRBV10-3 to TRBJ1-2; D gene unclear. This CDR3 contains 15 residues. Trimming took 6 bases from V and 0 from J, leaving 14 bases between them. Germline V lookup: CDR1 ENHRY, CDR2 SYGVKD. For the CDR3, the DNA is TGTGCCATCAGACTCCCGAGAGCCACTAACTATGGCTACACCTTC. It is translated as CAIRLPRATNYGYTF.

The rearrangement links TRBV19 to TRBJ2-7; 7 positions agree with TRBD1. Per the germline V gene, CDR1 is LNHDA and CDR2 is SQIVND (reference sequence). CDR3 length: 14 amino acids. The junction had 6 bases not matched to a gene; V was cut back by 4 bases and J by 3 bases. CDR3: CASSTGGSLYEQYF. The CDR3 region has the DNA TGTGCCAGTAGTACAGGGGGTTCACTCTACGAGCAGTACTTC.

This sequence joins TRBV25-1 and TRBJ1-1; no clear D. V dropped 2 bases and J dropped 4 bases, with 14 bases sitting between them. Germline V gene sequence: CDR1 MGHDK, CDR2 SYGVNS. The CDR3 is made up of 15 amino acids. The CDR3 protein is CASSEESLSGTEAFF. For the CDR3, the DNA is TGTGCCAGCAGTGAAGAAAGTTTGTCAGGCACTGAAGCTTTCTTT.